These T cell receptor beta chains were read from a single sample in a study of memory CD4+ T cells and cytomegalovirus serostatus. Repertoires were generated with immunoSEQ multiplex PCR, while TCRdb's copy carries only in-frame clones and drops some. The sample yields over 65,000 clones, about 85% seen once. Sequences were obtained from memory CD4+ T cells from blood. These receptors were collected from an adult in good health and CMV-seronegative. Each CDR3 is given with its conserved first and last residue. A D gene is named only where the DNA matches it firmly. The size entry is marked missing in some rows and otherwise reads once, few, many or a size class.

clone size	V gene	D gene	J gene	CDR3 protein	CDR3 DNA
NA	TRBV6-5	NA	TRBJ1-2	CASSYSKQSQGYTF	TGTGCCAGCAGTTACTCGAAGCAGTCGCAAGGCTACACCTTC
NA	TRBV29-1	TRBD1	TRBJ1-5	CSVGPGTGGDQPQHF	TGCAGCGTTGGCCCGGGGACAGGGGGCGATCAGCCCCAGCATTTT
NA	TRBV5-8	NA	TRBJ1-3	CASSSRRGTGNTIYF	TGTGCCAGCAGCTCGCGAAGGGGTACAGGAAACACCATATATTTT
NA	TRBV27	TRBD1	TRBJ1-2	CASSLPRPSDRGKDYGYTF	TGTGCCAGCAGTTTACCCCGCCCCAGTGACAGGGGGAAGGACTATGGCTACACCTTC
once	TRBV25-1	TRBD2	TRBJ2-3	CAVASGGSDTQYF	TGTGCCGTGGCTAGCGGGGGGTCAGATACGCAGTATTTT
NA	TRBV19	NA	TRBJ2-1	CASSLESGTYSYNEQFF	TGTGCCAGTAGTTTAGAATCCGGGACGTACTCCTACAATGAGCAGTTCTTC
medium-sized	TRBV11-2	TRBD1	TRBJ1-2	CASSETGGAGGYTF	TGTGCCAGCAGCGAGACAGGGGGCGCGGGCGGCTACACCTTC
NA	TRBV29-1	TRBD1	TRBJ2-5	CSVASGTGQETQYF	TGCAGCGTTGCAAGCGGGACAGGGCAAGAGACCCAGTACTTC
NA	TRBV9	NA	TRBJ2-7	CASGPTTYEQYF	TGTGCCAGCGGCCCAACGACCTACGAGCAGTACTTC
NA	TRBV5-8	TRBD1	TRBJ1-5	CASSPKGQQGFSPQHF	TGTGCCAGCAGCCCGAAGGGACAGCAGGGTTTCAGCCCCCAGCATTTT
NA	TRBV4-2	NA	TRBJ1-1	CASSQGLSDTGREAFF	TGTGCCAGCAGCCAAGGTCTAAGCGACACGGGGAGAGAAGCTTTCTTT
few	TRBV7-6	TRBD1	TRBJ1-6	CASSSGDRGNSPLHF	TGTGCCAGCAGCTCGGGAGACAGGGGTAATTCACCCCTCCACTTT
NA	TRBV5-1	NA	TRBJ2-5	CASSLGDWGTETQYF	TGCGCCAGCAGCTTGGGGGATTGGGGGACAGAGACCCAGTACTTC
once	TRBV11-2	NA	TRBJ1-1	CASSLTGNTEAFF	TGTGCCAGCAGCTTAACAGGGAACACTGAAGCTTTCTTT
NA	TRBV19	TRBD1	TRBJ1-1	CASDSATGGMNTEAFF	TGTGCCAGCGACTCGGCTACAGGGGGCATGAACACTGAAGCTTTCTTT
NA	TRBV5-1	NA	TRBJ1-1	CASSLAVQVPNTEAFF	TGCGCCAGCAGCTTGGCGGTACAGGTGCCGAACACTGAAGCTTTCTTT
NA	TRBV2	NA	TRBJ2-2	CASSVRAGGAGELFF	TGTGCCAGCAGTGTTCGTGCAGGGGGGGCCGGGGAGCTGTTTTTT
NA	TRBV30	NA	TRBJ2-2	CAWSKVRPGELFF	TGTGCCTGGAGTAAAGTTCGCCCCGGGGAGCTGTTTTTT
NA	TRBV9	NA	TRBJ2-2	CASSAPGLNTGELFF	TGTGCCAGCAGCGCGCCGGGACTTAACACCGGGGAGCTGTTTTTT
NA	TRBV25-1	TRBD1	TRBJ1-4	CASSGYRGMRKLFF	TGTGCCAGCAGTGGTTACAGGGGGATGAGAAAACTGTTTTTT
once	TRBV6-5	NA	TRBJ1-2	CASSQSRDGYTF	TGTGCCAGCAGCCAATCACGAGATGGCTACACCTTC
NA	TRBV6-5	NA	TRBJ2-3	CASSYVWADTQYF	TGTGCCAGCAGTTATGTGTGGGCAGATACGCAGTATTTT
NA	TRBV14	NA	TRBJ2-5	CASSQAGFVETQYF	TGTGCCAGCAGCCAAGCAGGGTTTGTGGAGACCCAGTACTTC
NA	TRBV6-5	NA	TRBJ1-6	CASSYFRDSPLHF	TGTGCCAGCAGTTATTTTCGGGATTCACCCCTCCACTTT
NA	TRBV21-1	NA	TRBJ2-2	CASSKVRSGELFF	TGTGCCAGCAGCAAAGTGCGGTCCGGGGAGCTGTTTTTT
NA	TRBV7-8	NA	TRBJ2-3	CASSLVGGGPSITQYF	TGTGCCAGCAGCTTAGTAGGGGGGGGCCCCTCCATTACGCAGTATTTT
NA	TRBV28	NA	TRBJ1-3	CASNVGDRISGNTIYF	TGTGCCAGCAACGTTGGAGACAGGATCTCTGGAAACACCATATATTTT
NA	TRBV20-1	NA	TRBJ1-2	CSARGSRGYTF	TGCAGTGCTAGGGGCAGTCGTGGCTACACCTTC
NA	TRBV5-1	NA	TRBJ1-2	CASRQTVTANYGYTF	TGCGCCAGCAGACAGACAGTAACAGCTAACTATGGCTACACCTTC
NA	TRBV7-9	NA	TRBJ2-7	CATTRLPATREYF	TGTGCAACCACGCGGCTCCCAGCGACAAGAGAGTACTTC
once	TRBV2	TRBD1	TRBJ1-4	CASTVSGGTNEKLFF	TGTGCCAGCACCGTTTCAGGGGGTACTAATGAAAAACTGTTTTTT
NA	TRBV9	NA	TRBJ2-7	CASSVAPGGSYEQYF	TGTGCCAGCAGCGTAGCCCCAGGGGGGTCCTACGAGCAGTACTTC
NA	TRBV5-6	NA	TRBJ2-7	CASSWLAYEQYF	TGTGCCAGCAGCTGGTTAGCCTACGAGCAGTACTTC
NA	TRBV12-5	TRBD2	TRBJ2-2	CASGPPSGGAPVGELFF	TGTGCTAGTGGCCCCCCTAGCGGGGGGGCTCCTGTCGGGGAGCTGTTTTTT
NA	TRBV4-1	TRBD2	TRBJ2-1	CASSPEGLAGGPYEQFF	TGCGCCAGCAGCCCTGAGGGACTAGCGGGGGGCCCCTATGAGCAGTTCTTC
NA	TRBV12-5	TRBD2	TRBJ2-1	CASGSERGGLSEQFF	TGTGCTAGTGGTAGTGAGCGGGGGGGCTTGTCTGAGCAGTTCTTC
NA	TRBV14	TRBD2	TRBJ2-5	CASSQVLAGGETQYF	TGTGCCAGCAGCCAGGTACTAGCGGGAGGAGAGACCCAGTACTTC
NA	TRBV28	NA	TRBJ2-1	CASSPTRSSYNEQFF	TGTGCCAGCAGCCCCACCCGGAGCTCCTACAATGAGCAGTTCTTC
once	TRBV30	NA	TRBJ1-2	CAWTPRGAIGYTF	TGTGCCTGGACCCCGAGGGGCGCGATCGGCTACACCTTC
NA	TRBV7-8	NA	TRBJ1-1	CASSIRGTRGTEAFF	TGTGCCAGCAGCATAAGAGGCACCAGGGGTACTGAAGCTTTCTTT
NA	TRBV28	TRBD1	TRBJ1-5	CASRDRVQPQHF	TGTGCCAGCCGGGACAGGGTTCAGCCCCAGCATTTT
NA	TRBV30	NA	TRBJ1-3	CAWRTDFSGNTIYF	TGTGCCTGGAGGACGGACTTCTCTGGAAACACCATATATTTT
NA	TRBV7-2	NA	TRBJ1-1	CASSTTFTGPTEAFF	TGTGCCAGCAGCACGACTTTCACGGGGCCCACTGAAGCTTTCTTT
NA	TRBV7-2	TRBD1	TRBJ1-2	CASSLSRGQGGYTF	TGTGCCAGCAGCTTATCTCGGGGACAGGGAGGCTACACCTTC
NA	TRBV18	NA	TRBJ1-5	CASSPNSRGVVDQPQHF	TGTGCCAGCTCACCTAATAGCAGAGGGGTGGTCGATCAGCCCCAGCATTTT
NA	TRBV18	TRBD1	TRBJ2-1	CASSPTSSQGASGEQFF	TGTGCCAGCTCACCCACAAGTAGTCAGGGGGCGTCTGGTGAGCAGTTCTTC
NA	TRBV19	NA	TRBJ1-1	CASMGVGRRVAEAFF	TGTGCCAGTATGGGCGTCGGGAGGAGAGTGGCTGAAGCTTTCTTT
NA	TRBV19	TRBD1	TRBJ1-1	CASSKDRETEAFF	TGTGCCAGTAGTAAGGACAGGGAGACTGAAGCTTTCTTT
NA	TRBV18	NA	TRBJ1-3	CASSRDGGNTIYF	TGTGCCAGCTCACGGGACGGTGGAAACACCATATATTTT
NA	TRBV7-3	TRBD2	TRBJ2-3	CASSFLASGGRADTQYF	TGTGCCAGCAGCTTCTTAGCTAGCGGGGGGCGGGCAGATACGCAGTATTTT
few	TRBV19	TRBD1	TRBJ1-6	CASSMTGITYNSPLHF	TGTGCCAGTAGTATGACAGGGATCACCTATAATTCACCCCTCCACTTT
NA	TRBV7-8	NA	TRBJ2-2	CASSLAGWTGELFF	TGTGCCAGCAGCTTAGCGGGGTGGACCGGGGAGCTGTTTTTT
NA	TRBV9	NA	TRBJ2-2	CASEGGRVTGELFF	TGTGCCAGCGAAGGCGGCAGGGTAACCGGGGAGCTGTTTTTT
NA	TRBV6-6	TRBD1	TRBJ2-7	CASSYPPGTGSHEQYF	TGTGCCAGCAGTTACCCCCCCGGGACAGGGAGCCACGAGCAGTACTTC